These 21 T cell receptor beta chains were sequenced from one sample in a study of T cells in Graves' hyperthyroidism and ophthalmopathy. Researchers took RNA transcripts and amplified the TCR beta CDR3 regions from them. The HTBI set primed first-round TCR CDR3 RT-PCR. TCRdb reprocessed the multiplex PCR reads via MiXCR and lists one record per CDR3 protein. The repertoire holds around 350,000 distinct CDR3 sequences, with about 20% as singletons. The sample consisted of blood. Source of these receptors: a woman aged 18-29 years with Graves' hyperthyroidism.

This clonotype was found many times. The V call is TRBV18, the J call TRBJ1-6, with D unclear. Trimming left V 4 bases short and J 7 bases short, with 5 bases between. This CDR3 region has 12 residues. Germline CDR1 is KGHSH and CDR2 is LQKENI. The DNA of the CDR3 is TGTGCCAGCTCACAGGAGAATTCACCCCTCCACTTT. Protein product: CASSQENSPLHF.

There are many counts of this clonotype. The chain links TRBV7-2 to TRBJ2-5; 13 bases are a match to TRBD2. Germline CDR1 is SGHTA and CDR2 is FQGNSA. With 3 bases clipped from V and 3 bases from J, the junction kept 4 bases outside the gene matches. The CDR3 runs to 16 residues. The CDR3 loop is CASSLGLAGTEETQYF. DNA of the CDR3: TGTGCCAGCAGCTTGGGACTAGCGGGGACCGAAGAGACCCAGTACTTC.

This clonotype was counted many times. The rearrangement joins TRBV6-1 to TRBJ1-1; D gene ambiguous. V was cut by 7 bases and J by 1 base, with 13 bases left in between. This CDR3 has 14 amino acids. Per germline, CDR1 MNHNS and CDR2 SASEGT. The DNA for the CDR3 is TGTGCCAGCAACCCCCGGACGGCGAACACTGAAGCTTTCTTT. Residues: CASNPRTANTEAFF.

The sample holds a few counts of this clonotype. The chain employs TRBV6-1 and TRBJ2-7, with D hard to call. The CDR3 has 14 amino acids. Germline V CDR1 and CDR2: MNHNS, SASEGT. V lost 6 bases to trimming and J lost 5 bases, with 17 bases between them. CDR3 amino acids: CASSRDGPLDEQYF. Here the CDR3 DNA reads TGTGCCAGCAGCAGAGACGGACCCCTTGACGAGCAGTACTTC.

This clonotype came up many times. CDR3 sequence: CASRPTGVRGYTF. Here the CDR3 DNA reads TGTGCCAGCAGGCCTACAGGGGTTCGGGGCTACACCTTC. V gene TRBV12-3 or TRBV12-4 combines with J gene TRBJ1-2; 7 bases line up with TRBD1. J lost 8 bases, V lost 6 bases, and 9 bases had no gene match. The length of the CDR3 is 13 residues.

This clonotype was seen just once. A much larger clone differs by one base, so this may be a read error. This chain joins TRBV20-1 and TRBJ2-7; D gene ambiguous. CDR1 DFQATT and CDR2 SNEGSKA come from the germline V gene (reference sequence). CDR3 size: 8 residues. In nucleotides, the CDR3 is TGCAGTGCTAACGAGCAGTGCTTC. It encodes CSANEQCF.

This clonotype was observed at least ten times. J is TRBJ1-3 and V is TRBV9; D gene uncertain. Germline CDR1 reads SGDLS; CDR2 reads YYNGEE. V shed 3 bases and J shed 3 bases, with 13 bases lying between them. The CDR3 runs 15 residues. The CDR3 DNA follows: TGTGCCAGCAGCGCCAGCGGGTCGTATGGAAACACCATATATTTT. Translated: CASSASGSYGNTIYF.

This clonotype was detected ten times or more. DNA of the CDR3: TGTGCCAGCAAAACAGGGTTTGAAGCTTTCTTT. This translates into CASKTGFEAFF. The V gene is TRBV27, the J gene TRBJ1-1, with a possible D match to TRBD1 (6 bases). The CDR3 runs 11 residues. V lost 7 bases and J 7 bases, leaving 10 bases between the germline ends. Germline V gene lookup returns CDR1 MNHEY and CDR2 SMNVEV (reference sequence).

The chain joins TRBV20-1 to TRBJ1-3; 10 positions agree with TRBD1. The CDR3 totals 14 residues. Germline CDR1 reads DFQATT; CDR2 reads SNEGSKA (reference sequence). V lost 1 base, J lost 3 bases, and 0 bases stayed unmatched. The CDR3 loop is CSARGTGGGNTIYF. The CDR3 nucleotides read TGCAGTGCTAGAGGGACAGGGGGTGGAAACACCATATATTTT.

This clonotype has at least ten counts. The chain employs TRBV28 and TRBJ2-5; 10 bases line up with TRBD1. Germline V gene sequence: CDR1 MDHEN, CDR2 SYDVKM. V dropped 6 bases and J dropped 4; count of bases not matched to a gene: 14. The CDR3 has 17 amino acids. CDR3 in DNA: TGTGCCAGCAGCTCCCCCACCGGGACAGGGGTGGGAGAGACCCAGTACTTC. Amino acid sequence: CASSSPTGTGVGETQYF.

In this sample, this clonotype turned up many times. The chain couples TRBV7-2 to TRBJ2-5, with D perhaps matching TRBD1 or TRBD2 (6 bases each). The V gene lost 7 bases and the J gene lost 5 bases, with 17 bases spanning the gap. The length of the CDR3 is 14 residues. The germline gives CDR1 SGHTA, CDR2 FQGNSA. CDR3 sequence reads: CASNILGGEETQYF. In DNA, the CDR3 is TGTGCCAGCAACATCCTCGGGGGCGAGGAGACCCAGTACTTC.

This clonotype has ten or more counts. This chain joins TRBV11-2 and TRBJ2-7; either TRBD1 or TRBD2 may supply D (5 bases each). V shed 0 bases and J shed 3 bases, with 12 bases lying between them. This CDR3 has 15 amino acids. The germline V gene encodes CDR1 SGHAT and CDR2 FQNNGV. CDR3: CASSLDGTPGYEQYF. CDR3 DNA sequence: TGTGCCAGCAGCTTAGATGGGACCCCGGGCTACGAGCAGTACTTC.

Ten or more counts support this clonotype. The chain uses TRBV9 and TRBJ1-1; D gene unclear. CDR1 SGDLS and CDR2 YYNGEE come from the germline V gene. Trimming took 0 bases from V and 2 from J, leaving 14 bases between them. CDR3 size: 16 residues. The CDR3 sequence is CASSVAPTPINTEAFF. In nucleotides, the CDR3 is TGTGCCAGCAGCGTAGCGCCGACACCCATAAACACTGAAGCTTTCTTT.

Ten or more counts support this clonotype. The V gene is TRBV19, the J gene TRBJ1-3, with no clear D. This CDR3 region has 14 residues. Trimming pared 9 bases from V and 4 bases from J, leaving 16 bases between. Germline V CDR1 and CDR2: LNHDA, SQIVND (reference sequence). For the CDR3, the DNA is TGTGCCAGGAGTGGTGGGAATCGCGGAAACACCATATATTTT. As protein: CARSGGNRGNTIYF. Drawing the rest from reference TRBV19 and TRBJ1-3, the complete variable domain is DGGITQSPKYLFRKEGQNVTLSCEQNLNHDAMYWYRQDPGQGLRLIYYSQIVNDFQKGDIAEGYSVSREKKESFPLTVTSAQKNPTAFYLCARSGGNRGNTIYFGEGSWLTVV.

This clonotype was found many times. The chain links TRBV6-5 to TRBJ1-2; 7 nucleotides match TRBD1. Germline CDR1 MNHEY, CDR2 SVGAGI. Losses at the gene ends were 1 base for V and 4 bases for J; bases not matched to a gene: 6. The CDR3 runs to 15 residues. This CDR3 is CASSYYVTGFYGYTF. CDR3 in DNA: TGTGCCAGCAGTTACTACGTGACAGGGTTCTATGGCTACACCTTC.

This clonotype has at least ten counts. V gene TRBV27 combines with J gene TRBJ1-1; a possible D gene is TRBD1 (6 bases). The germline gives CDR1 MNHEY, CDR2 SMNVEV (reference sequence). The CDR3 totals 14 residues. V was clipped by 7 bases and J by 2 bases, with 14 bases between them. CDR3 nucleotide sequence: TGTGCCAGCATTTCCGAACAGGGAAACACTGAAGCTTTCTTT. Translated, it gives CASISEQGNTEAFF.

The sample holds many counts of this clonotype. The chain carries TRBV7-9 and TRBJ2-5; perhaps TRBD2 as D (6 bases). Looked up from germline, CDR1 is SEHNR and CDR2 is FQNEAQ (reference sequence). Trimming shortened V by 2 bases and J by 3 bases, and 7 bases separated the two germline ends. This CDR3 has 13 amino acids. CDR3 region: CASSLRLEETQYF. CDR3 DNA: TGTGCCAGCAGCTTAAGACTAGAAGAGACCCAGTACTTC.

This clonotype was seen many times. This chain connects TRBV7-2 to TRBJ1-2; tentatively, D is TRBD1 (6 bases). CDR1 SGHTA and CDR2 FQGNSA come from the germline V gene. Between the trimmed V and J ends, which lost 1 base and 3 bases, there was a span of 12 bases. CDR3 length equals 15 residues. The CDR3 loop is CASSLVAGGYYGYTF. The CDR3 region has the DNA TGTGCCAGCAGCTTAGTTGCGGGGGGCTACTATGGCTACACCTTC.

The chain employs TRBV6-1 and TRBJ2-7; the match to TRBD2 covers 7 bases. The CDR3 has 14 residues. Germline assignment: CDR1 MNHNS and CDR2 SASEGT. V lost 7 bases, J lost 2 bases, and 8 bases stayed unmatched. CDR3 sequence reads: CASMGGAGTYEQYF. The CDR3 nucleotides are TGTGCCAGCATGGGAGGAGCGGGAACCTACGAGCAGTACTTC.

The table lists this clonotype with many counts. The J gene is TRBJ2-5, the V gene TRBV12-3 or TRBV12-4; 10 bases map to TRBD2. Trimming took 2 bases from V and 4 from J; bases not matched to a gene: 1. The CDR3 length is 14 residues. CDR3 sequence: CASSLSGGVETQYF. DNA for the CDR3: TGTGCCAGCAGTTTAAGCGGGGGGGTAGAGACCCAGTACTTC.

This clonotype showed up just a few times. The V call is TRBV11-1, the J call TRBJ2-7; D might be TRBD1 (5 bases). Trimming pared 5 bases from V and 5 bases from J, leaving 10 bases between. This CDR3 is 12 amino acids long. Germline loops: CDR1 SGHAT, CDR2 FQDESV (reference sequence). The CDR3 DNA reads TGTGCCAGCAGCGACAGTTCCCACGAGCAGTACTTC. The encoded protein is CASSDSSHEQYF.